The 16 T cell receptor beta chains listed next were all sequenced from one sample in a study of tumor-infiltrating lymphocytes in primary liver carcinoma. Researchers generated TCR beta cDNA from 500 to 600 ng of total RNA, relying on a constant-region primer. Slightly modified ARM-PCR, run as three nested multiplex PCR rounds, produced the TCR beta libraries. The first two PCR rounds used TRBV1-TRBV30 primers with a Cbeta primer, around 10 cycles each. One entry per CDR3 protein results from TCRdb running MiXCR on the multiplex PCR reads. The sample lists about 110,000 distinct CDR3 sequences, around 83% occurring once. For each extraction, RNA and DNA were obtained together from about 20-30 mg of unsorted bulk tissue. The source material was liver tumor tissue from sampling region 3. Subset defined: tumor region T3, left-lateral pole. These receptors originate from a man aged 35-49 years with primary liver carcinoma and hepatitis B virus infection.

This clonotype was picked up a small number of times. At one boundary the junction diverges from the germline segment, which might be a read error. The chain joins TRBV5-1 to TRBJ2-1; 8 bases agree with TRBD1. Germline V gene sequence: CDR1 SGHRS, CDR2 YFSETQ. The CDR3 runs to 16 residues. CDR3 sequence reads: CAGSTQGQGVYNEQFF. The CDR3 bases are TGTGCCGGCAGCACCCAAGGACAGGGCGTCTACAATGAGCAGTTCTTC. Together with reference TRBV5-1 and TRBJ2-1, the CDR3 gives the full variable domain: KAGVTQTPRYLIKTRGQQVTLSCSPISGHRSVSWYQQTPGQGLQFLFEYFSETQRNKGNFPGRFSGRQFSNSRSEMNVSTLELGDSALYLCAGSTQGQGVYNEQFFGPGTRLTVL.

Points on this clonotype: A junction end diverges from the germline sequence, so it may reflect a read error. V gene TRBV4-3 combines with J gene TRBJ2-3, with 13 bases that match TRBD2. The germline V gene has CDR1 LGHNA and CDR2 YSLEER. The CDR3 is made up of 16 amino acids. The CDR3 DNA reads TGTGCCAGTAGCCAGGGGACTAGCGGGAACACAGATACGCAGTATTTT. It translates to CASSQGTSGNTDTQYF.

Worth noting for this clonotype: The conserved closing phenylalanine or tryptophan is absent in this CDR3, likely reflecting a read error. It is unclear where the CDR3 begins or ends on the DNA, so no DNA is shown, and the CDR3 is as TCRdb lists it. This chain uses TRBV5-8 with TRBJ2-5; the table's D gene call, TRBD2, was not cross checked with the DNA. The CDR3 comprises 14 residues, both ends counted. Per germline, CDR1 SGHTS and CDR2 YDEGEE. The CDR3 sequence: CASSFGTSGETQHS.

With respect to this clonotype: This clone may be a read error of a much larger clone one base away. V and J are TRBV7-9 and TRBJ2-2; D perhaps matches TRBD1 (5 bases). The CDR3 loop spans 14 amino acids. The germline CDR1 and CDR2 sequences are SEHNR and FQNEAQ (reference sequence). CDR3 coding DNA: TGTGCCAGCAGCTTAGCGGACAACACCGAGGAGCTGTTTTTT. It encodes CASSLADNTEELFF.

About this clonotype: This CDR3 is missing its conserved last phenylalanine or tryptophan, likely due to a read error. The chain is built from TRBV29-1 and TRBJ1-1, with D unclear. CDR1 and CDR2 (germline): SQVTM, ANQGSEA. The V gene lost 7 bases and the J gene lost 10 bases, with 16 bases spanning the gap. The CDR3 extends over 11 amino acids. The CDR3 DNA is TGCAGCGCACCCCTAGGGCTAGGAGCTTTCATT. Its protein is CSAPLGLGAFI.

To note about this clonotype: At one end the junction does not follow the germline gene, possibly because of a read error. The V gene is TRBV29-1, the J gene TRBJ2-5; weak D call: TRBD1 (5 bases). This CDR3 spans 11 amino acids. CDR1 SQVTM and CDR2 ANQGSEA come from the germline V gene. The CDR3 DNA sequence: TGCAGTGTGGGGCCGATAGAGACTCAGCACTTC. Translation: CSVGPIETQHF.

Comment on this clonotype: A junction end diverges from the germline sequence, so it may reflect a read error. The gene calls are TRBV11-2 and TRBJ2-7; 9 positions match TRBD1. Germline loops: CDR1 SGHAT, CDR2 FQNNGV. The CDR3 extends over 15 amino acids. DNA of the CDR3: TGTGCCATCAGGTTACGATGGACAGGGGAAAACGAGCATTACTTC. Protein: CAIRLRWTGENEHYF.

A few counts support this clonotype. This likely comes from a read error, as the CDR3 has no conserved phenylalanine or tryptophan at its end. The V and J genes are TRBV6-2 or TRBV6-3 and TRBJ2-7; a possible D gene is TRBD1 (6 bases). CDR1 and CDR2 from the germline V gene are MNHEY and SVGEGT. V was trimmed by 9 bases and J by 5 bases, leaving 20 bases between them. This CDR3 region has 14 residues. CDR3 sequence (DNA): TGTGCCAGTAGCCTCCGGAACAGGGCCCACGAGCAGTACTTA. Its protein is CASSLRNRAHEQYL.

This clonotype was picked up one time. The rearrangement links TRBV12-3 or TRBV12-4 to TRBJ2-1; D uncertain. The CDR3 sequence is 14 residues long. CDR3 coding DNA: TGTATCAGCCAAAGTGAGCCGCATTACGGTGAGCAGTTCTTC. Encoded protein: CISQSEPHYGEQFF.

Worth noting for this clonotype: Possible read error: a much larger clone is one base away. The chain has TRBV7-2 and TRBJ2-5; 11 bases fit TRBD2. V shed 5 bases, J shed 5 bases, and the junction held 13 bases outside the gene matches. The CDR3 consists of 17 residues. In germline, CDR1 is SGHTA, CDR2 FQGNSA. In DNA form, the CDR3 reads TGTGCCAGCAGCCCCCGGATTAGCGGGAGGGCCATTGAGACCCAGTACTTC. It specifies CASSPRISGRAIETQYF.

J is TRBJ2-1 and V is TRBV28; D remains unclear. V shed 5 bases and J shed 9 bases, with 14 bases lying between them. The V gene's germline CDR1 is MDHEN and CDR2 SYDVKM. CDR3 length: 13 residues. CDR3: CASSLGPFGEQFF. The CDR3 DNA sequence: TGTGCCAGCAGTCTCGGACCCTTTGGTGAGCAGTTCTTC.

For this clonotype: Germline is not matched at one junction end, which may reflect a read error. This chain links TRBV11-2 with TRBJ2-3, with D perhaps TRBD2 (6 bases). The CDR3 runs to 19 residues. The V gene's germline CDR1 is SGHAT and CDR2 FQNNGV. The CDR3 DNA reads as TGTGCCAGAAGCTTATCTCTGGGAGGTCGGATCGTTACAAAACATACGCAGTATTTT. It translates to CARSLSLGGRIVTKHTQYF.

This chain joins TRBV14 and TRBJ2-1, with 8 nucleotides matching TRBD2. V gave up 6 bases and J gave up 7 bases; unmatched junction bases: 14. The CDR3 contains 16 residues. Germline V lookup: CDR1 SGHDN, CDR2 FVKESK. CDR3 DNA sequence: TGTGCCAGCAGTATCGTAGCGGGATGGGTAAAGAATGAGCAGTTCTTC. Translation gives CASSIVAGWVKNEQFF.

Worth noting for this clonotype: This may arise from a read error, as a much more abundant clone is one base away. As DNA, the CDR3 is TGTGCCAGCAGTTCAACTTTCGGCGGGCCATTCCAAGAGACCCATTACTTC. Amino acid sequence: CASSSTFGGPFQETHYF. The rearrangement joins TRBV28 to TRBJ2-5, with TRBD2 as a possible D gene (5 bases). The CDR3 is 17 amino acids. Germline CDR1 reads MDHEN; CDR2 reads SYDVKM.

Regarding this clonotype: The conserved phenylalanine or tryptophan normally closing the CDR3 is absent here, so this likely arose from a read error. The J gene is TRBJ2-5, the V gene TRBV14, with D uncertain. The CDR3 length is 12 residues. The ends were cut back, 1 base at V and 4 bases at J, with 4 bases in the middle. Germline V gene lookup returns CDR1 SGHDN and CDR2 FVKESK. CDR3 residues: CASSQALETQYS. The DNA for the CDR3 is TGTGCCAGCAGCCAAGCTTTAGAGACCCAGTACTCA.

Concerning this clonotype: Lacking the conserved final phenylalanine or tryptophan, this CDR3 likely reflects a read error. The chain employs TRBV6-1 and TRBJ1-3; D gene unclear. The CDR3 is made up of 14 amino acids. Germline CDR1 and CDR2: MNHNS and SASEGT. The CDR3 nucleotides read TGTGCCAGCAGTAAAGGGTCCTCTGGAAACATCATATATTCT. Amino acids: CASSKGSSGNIIYS.